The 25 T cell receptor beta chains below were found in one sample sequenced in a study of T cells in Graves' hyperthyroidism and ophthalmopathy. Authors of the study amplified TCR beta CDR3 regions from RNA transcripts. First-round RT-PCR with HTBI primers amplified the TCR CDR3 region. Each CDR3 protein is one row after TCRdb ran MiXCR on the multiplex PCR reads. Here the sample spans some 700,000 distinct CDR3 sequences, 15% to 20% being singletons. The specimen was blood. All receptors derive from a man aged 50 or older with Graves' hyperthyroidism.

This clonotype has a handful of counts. The CDR3 coding sequence is TGTGCCAGCAGCCCGGAAGCGGGCCTCTTGGGAGATACGCAGTATTTT. Protein: CASSPEAGLLGDTQYF. The chain couples TRBV9 to TRBJ2-3; possibly TRBD2 for D (6 bases). This CDR3 comprises 16 residues. The V gene lost 4 bases and the J gene lost 5 bases, with 20 bases spanning the gap. Per the germline V gene, CDR1 is SGDLS and CDR2 is YYNGEE.

This CDR3 reads CASSLGTLYHEQFF. CDR3 sequence (DNA): TGTGCCAGTAGTCTTGGGACTTTGTACCATGAGCAGTTCTTC. The V and J genes are TRBV19 and TRBJ2-1; tentatively, D is TRBD2 (6 bases). Germline V gene data show CDR1 as LNHDA and CDR2 as SQIVND (reference sequence). This CDR3 region has 14 residues. V gave up 5 bases and J gave up 8 bases, with 16 bases separating them. The whole variable domain, remainder taken from reference TRBV19 and TRBJ2-1, is DGGITQSPKYLFRKEGQNVTLSCEQNLNHDAMYWYRQDPGQGLRLIYYSQIVNDFQKGDIAEGYSVSREKKESFPLTVTSAQKNPTAFYLCASSLGTLYHEQFFGPGTRLTVL.

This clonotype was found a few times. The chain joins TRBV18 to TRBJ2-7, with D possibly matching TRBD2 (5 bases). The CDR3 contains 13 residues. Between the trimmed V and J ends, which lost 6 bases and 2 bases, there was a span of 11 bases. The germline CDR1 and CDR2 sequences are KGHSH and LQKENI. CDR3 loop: CASSNQRAYEQYF. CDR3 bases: TGTGCCAGCTCGAACCAGAGGGCCTACGAGCAGTACTTC. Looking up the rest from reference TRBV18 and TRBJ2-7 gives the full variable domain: NAGVMQNPRHLVRRRGQEARLRCSPMKGHSHVYWYRQLPEEGLKFMVYLQKENIIDESGMPKERFSAEFPKEGPSILRIQQVVRGDSAAYFCASSNQRAYEQYFGPGTRLTVT.

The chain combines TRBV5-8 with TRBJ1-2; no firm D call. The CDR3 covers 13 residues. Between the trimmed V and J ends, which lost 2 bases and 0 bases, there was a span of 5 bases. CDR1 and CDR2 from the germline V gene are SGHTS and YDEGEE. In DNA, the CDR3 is TGTGCCAGCAGCTTTCTGACTAACTATGGCTACACCTTC. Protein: CASSFLTNYGYTF.

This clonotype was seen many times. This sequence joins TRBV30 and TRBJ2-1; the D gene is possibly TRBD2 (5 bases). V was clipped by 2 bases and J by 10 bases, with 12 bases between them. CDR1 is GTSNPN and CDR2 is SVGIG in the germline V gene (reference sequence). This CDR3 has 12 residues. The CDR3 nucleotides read TGTGCCTGGAGTAACGGGGTTTGGGAGCAGTTCTTC. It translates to CAWSNGVWEQFF.

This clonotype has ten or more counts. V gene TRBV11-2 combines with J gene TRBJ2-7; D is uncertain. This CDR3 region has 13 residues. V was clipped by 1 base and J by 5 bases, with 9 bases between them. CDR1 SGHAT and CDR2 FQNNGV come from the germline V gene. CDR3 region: CASSLGAANEQYF. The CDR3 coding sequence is TGTGCCAGCAGCTTAGGTGCGGCGAACGAGCAGTACTTC.

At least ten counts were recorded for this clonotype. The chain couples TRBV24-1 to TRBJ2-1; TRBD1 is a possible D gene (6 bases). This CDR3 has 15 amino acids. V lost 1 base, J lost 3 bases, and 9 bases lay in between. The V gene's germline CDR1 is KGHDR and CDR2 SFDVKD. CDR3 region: CATSDFLQGYNEQFF. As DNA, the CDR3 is TGTGCCACCAGTGATTTTCTACAGGGCTACAATGAGCAGTTCTTC.

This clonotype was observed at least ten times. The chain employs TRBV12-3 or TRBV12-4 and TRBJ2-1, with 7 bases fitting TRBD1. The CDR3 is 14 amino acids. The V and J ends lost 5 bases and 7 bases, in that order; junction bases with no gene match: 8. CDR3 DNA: TGTGCCAGCAGTCCCGGAAACAGGGGTAATGAGCAGTTCTTC. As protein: CASSPGNRGNEQFF.

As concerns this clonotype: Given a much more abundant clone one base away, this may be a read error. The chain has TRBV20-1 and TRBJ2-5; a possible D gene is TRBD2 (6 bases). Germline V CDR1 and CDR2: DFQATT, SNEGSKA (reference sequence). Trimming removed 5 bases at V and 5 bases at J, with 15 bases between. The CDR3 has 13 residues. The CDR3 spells CSAAGRTGETQYF. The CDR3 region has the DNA TGCAGTGCTGCGGGACGGACGGGGGAGACCCAGTACTTC.

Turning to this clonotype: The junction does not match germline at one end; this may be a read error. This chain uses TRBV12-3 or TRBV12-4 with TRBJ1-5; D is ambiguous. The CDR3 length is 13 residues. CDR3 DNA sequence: TGTGCCGGCAGCTTTAGGGCCAGTCAGCCCCAGCATTTT. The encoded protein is CAGSFRASQPQHF.

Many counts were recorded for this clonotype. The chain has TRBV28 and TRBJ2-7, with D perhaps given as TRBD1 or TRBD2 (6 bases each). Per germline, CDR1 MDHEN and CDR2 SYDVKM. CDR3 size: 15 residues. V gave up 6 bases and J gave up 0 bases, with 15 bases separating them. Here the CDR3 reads CASREGESASYEQYF. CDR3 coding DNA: TGTGCCAGCAGGGAGGGGGAGAGCGCCTCCTACGAGCAGTACTTC.

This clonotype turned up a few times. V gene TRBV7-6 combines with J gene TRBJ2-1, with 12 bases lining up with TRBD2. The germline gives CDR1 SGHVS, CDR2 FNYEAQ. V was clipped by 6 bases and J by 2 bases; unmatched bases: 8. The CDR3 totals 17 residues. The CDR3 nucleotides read TGTGCCAGCAGGAGAGGACTAGCGGGACGGGCCTACAATGAGCAGTTCTTC. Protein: CASRRGLAGRAYNEQFF.

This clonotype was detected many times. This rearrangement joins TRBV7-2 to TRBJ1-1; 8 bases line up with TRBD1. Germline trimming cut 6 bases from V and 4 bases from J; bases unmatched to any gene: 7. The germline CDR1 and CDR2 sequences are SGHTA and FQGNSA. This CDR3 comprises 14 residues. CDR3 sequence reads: CASRSGTGGTEAFF. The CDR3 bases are TGTGCCAGCAGAAGCGGGACAGGAGGCACTGAAGCTTTCTTT.

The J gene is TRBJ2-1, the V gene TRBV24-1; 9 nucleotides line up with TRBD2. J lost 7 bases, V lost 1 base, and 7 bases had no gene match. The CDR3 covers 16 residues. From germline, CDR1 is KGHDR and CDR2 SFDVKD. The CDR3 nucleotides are TGTGCCACCAGTGATTTTAGCGGGAGAGGGTGGAATGAGCAGTTCTTC. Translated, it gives CATSDFSGRGWNEQFF.

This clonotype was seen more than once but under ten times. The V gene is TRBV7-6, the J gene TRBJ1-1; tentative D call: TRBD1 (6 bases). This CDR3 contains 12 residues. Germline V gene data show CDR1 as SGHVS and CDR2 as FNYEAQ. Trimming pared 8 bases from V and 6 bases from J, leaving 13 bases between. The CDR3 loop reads CASGTGKAEAFF. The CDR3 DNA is TGTGCCAGCGGTACAGGGAAGGCTGAAGCTTTCTTT.

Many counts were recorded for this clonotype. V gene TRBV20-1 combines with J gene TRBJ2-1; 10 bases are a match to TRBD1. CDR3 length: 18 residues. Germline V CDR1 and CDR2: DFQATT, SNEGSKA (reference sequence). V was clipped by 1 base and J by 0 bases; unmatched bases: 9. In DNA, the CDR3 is TGCAGTGCTAGAGGGACAGGGGGACAAACAAGCTCCTACAATGAGCAGTTCTTC. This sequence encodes CSARGTGGQTSSYNEQFF.

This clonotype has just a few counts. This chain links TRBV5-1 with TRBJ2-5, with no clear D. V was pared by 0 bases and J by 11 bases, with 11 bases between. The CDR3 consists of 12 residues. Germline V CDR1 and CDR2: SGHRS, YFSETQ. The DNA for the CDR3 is TGCGCCAGCAGCTTGGTGGCTGACTTACAGTACTTC. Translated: CASSLVADLQYF.

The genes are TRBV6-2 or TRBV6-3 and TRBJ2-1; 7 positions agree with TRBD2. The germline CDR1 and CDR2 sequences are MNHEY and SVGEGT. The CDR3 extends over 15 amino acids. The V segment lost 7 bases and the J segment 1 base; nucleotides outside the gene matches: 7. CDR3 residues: CASTLAGLSYNEQFF. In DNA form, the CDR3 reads TGTGCCAGCACTTTAGCGGGCCTTTCCTACAATGAGCAGTTCTTC.

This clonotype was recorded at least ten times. DNA of the CDR3: TGTGCCAGCAGTTACGACAGGGAAGCTTTCTTT. Translated, it gives CASSYDREAFF. The chain recombines TRBV6-6 with TRBJ1-1; D may be TRBD1 (6 bases). The CDR3 is made up of 11 amino acids. Germline V CDR1 and CDR2: MNHNY, SVGAGI (reference sequence). Trimming took off 2 bases at V and 8 bases at J, with 6 bases between the two ends.

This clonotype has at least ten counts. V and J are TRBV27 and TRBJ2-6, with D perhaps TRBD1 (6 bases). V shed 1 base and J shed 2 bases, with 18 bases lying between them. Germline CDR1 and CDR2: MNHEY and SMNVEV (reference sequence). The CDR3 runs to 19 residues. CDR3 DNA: TGTGCCAGCAGTTTATTCCCCCTTACAGGGTGGGCTGGGGCCAACGTCCTGACTTTC. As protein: CASSLFPLTGWAGANVLTF.

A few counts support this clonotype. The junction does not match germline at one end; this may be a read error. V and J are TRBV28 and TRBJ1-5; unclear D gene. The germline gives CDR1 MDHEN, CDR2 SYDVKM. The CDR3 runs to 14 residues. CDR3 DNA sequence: TGTGCCAGCAGTTTATGGGGTAGCAATCACCCCCAGCATTTT. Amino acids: CASSLWGSNHPQHF. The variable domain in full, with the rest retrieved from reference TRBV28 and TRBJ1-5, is DVKVTQSSRYLVKRTGEKVFLECVQDMDHENMFWYRQDPGLGLRLIYFSYDVKMKEKGDIPEGYSVSREKKERFSLILESASTNQTSMYLCASSLWGSNHPQHFGDGTRLSIL.

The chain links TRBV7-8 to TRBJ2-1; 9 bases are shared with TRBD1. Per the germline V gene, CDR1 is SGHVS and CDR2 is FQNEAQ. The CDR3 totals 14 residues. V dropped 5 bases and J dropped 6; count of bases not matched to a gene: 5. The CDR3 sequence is CASSPTGGPNEQFF. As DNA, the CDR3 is TGTGCCAGCAGCCCGACAGGGGGTCCCAATGAGCAGTTCTTC.

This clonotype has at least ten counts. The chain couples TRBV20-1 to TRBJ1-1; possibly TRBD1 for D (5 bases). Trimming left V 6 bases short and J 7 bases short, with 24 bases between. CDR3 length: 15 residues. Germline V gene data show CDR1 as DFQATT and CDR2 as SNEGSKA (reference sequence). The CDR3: CSADDGGGGSIEAFF. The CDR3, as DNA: TGCAGTGCAGACGACGGGGGTGGAGGTTCCATTGAAGCTTTCTTT.

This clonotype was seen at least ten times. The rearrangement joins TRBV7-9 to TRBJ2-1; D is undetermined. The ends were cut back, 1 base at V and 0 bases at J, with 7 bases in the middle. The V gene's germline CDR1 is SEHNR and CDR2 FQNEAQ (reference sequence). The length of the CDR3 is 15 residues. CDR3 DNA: TGTGCCAGCAGCTTAGTACCAGACTCCTACAATGAGCAGTTCTTC. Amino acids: CASSLVPDSYNEQFF.

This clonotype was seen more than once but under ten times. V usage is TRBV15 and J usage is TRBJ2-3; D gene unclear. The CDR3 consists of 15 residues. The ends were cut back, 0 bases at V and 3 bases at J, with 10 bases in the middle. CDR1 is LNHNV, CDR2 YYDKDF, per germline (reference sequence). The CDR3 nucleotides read TGTGCCACCAGCAGAGATCCCCTGGATACAGATACGCAGTATTTT. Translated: CATSRDPLDTDTQYF. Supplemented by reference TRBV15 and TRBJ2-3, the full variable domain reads DAMVIQNPRYQVTQFGKPVTLSCSQTLNHNVMYWYQQKSSQAPKLLFHYYDKDFNNEADTPDNFQSRRPNTSFCFLDIRSPGLGDTAMYLCATSRDPLDTDTQYFGPGTRLTVL.